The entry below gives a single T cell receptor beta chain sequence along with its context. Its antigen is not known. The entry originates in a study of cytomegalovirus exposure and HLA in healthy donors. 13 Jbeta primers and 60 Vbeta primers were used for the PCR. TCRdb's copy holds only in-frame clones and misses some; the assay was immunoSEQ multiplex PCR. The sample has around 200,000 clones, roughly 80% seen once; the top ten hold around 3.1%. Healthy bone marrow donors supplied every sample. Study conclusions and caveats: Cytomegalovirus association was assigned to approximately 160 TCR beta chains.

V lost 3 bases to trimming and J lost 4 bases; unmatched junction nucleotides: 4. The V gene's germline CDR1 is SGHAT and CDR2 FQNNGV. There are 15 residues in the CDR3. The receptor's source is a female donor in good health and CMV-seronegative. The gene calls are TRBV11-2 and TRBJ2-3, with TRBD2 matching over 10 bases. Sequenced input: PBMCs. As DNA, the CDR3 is TGTGCCAGCAGCTTGCAGCGGGGGGGCCCAGATACGCAGTATTTT. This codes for CASSLQRGGPDTQYF.